The 10 T cell receptor beta chains below were found in one sample sequenced in a study of identical twins. TCRdb re-analysed the 5' RACE reads in MiXCR, keeping a single row per CDR3 protein. The data contain approximately 530,000 distinct CDR3 sequences, about a fifth of them singletons. These data were likewise used in another study, on yellow fever vaccine responses in identical twins.

Sequenced: CD4+ T cells sorted from blood. The receptor set was obtained from a woman between 18 and 29 years old in good health.

The rearrangement uses TRBV20-1 and TRBJ2-7; no clear D. Trimming shortened V by 7 bases and J by 1 base, and 14 bases separated the two germline ends. The CDR3 has 13 amino acids. Germline V lookup: CDR1 DFQATT, CDR2 SNEGSKA (reference sequence). The CDR3 protein is CSGAGSSSYEQYF. In DNA, the CDR3 is TGCAGTGGGGCCGGATCCTCTTCCTACGAGCAGTACTTC.

This rearrangement joins TRBV29-1 to TRBJ1-1, with D maybe TRBD1 (6 bases). The V gene lost 4 bases and the J gene lost 1 base, with 10 bases spanning the gap. In germline, CDR1 is SQVTM, CDR2 ANQGSEA. The CDR3 runs to 13 residues. CDR3 in amino acids: CSVVQGRNTEAFF. The CDR3 nucleotides are TGCAGCGTTGTACAGGGACGGAACACTGAAGCTTTCTTT.

This clonotype was seen a few times. The genes are TRBV7-8 and TRBJ2-3; 10 bases are shared with TRBD2. CDR1 and CDR2 (germline): SGHVS, FQNEAQ. This CDR3 is 16 amino acids long. V gave up 5 bases and J gave up 2 bases; unmatched junction bases: 7. In DNA form, the CDR3 reads TGTGCCAGCAGCATCCGGACTAGCGGAGTCACAGATACGCAGTATTTT. It specifies CASSIRTSGVTDTQYF.

This chain joins TRBV20-1 and TRBJ1-2, with 7 bases identical to TRBD1. V shed 2 bases and J 2 bases; nucleotides not matched to a gene: 11. CDR3 length: 16 amino acids. Germline-derived CDR1 and CDR2 are DFQATT and SNEGSKA (reference sequence). CDR3 coding DNA: TGCAGTGCTAGAAGACAGGGAAGAAGGGGGAACTATGGCTACACCTTC. Protein sequence: CSARRQGRRGNYGYTF.

This clonotype was detected only a few times. The V and J genes are TRBV12-3 or TRBV12-4 and TRBJ2-7; perhaps D is TRBD1 or TRBD2 (5 bases each). V was clipped by 6 bases and J by 2 bases, with 17 bases between them. The length of the CDR3 is 15 residues. The CDR3 region has the DNA TGTGCCAGCAGCTCCACTGGTGGGGGAACCTACGAGCAGTACTTC. This gives the protein CASSSTGGGTYEQYF.

This clonotype was seen a handful of times. This chain uses TRBV20-1 with TRBJ2-2; 12 nucleotides match TRBD2. From germline, CDR1 is DFQATT and CDR2 SNEGSKA (reference sequence). The J segment lost 1 base and the V segment lost 6 bases, leaving 6 bases of the junction unmatched. The CDR3 is 16 amino acids. CDR3 DNA sequence: TGCAGTGCCCGGACTAGCGGGACAAAGAACACCGGGGAGCTGTTTTTT. It yields the protein CSARTSGTKNTGELFF.

This clonotype was detected a few times. The chain has TRBV28 and TRBJ2-5; 9 bases match TRBD1. CDR3 size: 15 residues. The V and J ends lost 2 bases and 4 bases, in that order; junction bases with no gene match: 5. Germline V gene lookup returns CDR1 MDHEN and CDR2 SYDVKM. The CDR3 is CASSLPQGALETQYF. The CDR3 DNA follows: TGTGCCAGCAGTTTACCACAGGGGGCCCTAGAGACCCAGTACTTC.

This clonotype came up a few times. CDR3 sequence reads: CASSRTGRDEKLFF. DNA for the CDR3: TGTGCCAGCAGTCGGACAGGGCGGGATGAAAAACTGTTTTTT. The chain uses TRBV28 and TRBJ1-4, with 8 bases fitting TRBD1. CDR1 and CDR2 from the germline V gene are MDHEN and SYDVKM. CDR3 size: 14 residues. V was pared by 5 bases and J by 6 bases, with 5 bases of the junction left unmatched.

The chain couples TRBV6-1 to TRBJ2-7, with TRBD1 as a possible D gene (6 bases). V lost 7 bases to trimming and J lost 4 bases, with 14 bases between them. Germline lookup yields CDR1 MNHNS and CDR2 SASEGT. The CDR3 loop spans 13 amino acids. CDR3: CASTPKRGYEQYV. The CDR3 nucleotides read TGTGCCAGCACCCCAAAAAGGGGGTACGAGCAGTACGTC.

This clonotype was observed a few times. J is TRBJ2-1 and V is TRBV7-8, with D perhaps matching TRBD1 (7 bases). Trimming pared 5 bases from V and 5 bases from J, leaving 22 bases between. Germline V lookup: CDR1 SGHVS, CDR2 FQNEAQ. The CDR3 runs 17 residues. The CDR3 region has the DNA TGTGCCAGCAGCCCGGGGTGGAGGGACAGAAAAAACAATGAGCAGTTCTTC. Translation gives CASSPGWRDRKNNEQFF.